This entry lists 7 T cell receptor beta chains sequenced from one sample in a study of Graves' ophthalmopathy and Graves' hyperthyroidism. As the template, RNA transcripts were used to amplify TCR beta CDR3 regions. HTBI primers were employed in first-round RT-PCR, then a second-round multiplex PCR followed. TCRdb used MiXCR to reprocess the multiplex PCR reads, holding one entry per CDR3 protein. The table includes over 650,000 distinct CDR3 sequences, roughly 41% detected once. Sample: peripheral blood. The receptors originated from an adult man with Graves' ophthalmopathy.

This clonotype was counted at least ten times. The chain links TRBV7-3 to TRBJ2-2; 7 positions match TRBD1. Germline loops: CDR1 SGHTA, CDR2 FQGTGA. The CDR3 runs to 13 residues. V lost 6 bases, J lost 6 bases, and 4 bases stayed unmatched. CDR3 DNA: TGTGCCAGCAGTCAGGGGGTCGCCGGGGAGCTGTTTTTT. Protein: CASSQGVAGELFF.

The chain uses TRBV7-8 and TRBJ1-5, with TRBD1 identical over 9 bases. The germline CDR1 and CDR2 sequences are SGHVS and FQNEAQ. V trimming: 8 bases; J trimming: 6 bases; junction bases outside the gene matches: 11. The CDR3 extends over 15 amino acids. DNA for the CDR3: TGTGCCAGCTCACCTCCGGGACAGGGAGGTCAGCCCCAGCATTTT. It codes for CASSPPGQGGQPQHF. Looking up the rest from reference TRBV7-8 and TRBJ1-5 gives the full variable domain: GAGVSQSPRYKVAKRGQDVALRCDPISGHVSLFWYQQALGQGPEFLTYFQNEAQLDKSGLPSDRFFAERPEGSVSTLKIQRTQQEDSAVYLCASSPPGQGGQPQHFGDGTRLSIL.

There are a few counts of this clonotype. J is TRBJ1-2 and V is TRBV27; no definite D call. The germline gives CDR1 MNHEY, CDR2 SMNVEV (reference sequence). The CDR3 extends over 13 amino acids. V was trimmed by 5 bases and J by 8 bases, leaving 15 bases between them. The CDR3 sequence: CASSLTYGGGYTF. DNA for the CDR3: TGTGCCAGCAGTCTCACATATGGAGGAGGCTACACCTTC.

This clonotype was recorded at least ten times. The CDR3 sequence is CASCGQGASGELFF. The DNA of the CDR3 is TGCGCCAGCTGCGGACAGGGGGCGTCCGGGGAGCTGTTTTTT. The chain recombines TRBV10-2 with TRBJ2-2; TRBD1 aligns across 11 bases. In germline, CDR1 is WSHSY, CDR2 SAAADI. This CDR3 contains 14 residues. The junction had 5 bases not matched to a gene; V was cut back by 8 bases and J by 6 bases.

The V call is TRBV6-6, the J call TRBJ1-1; tentatively, D is TRBD1 (5 bases). The CDR3 sequence is 16 residues long. The germline CDR1 and CDR2 sequences are MNHNY and SVGAGI (reference sequence). Trimming removed 4 bases at V and 6 bases at J, with 21 bases between. CDR3 region: CASSLLYLGDNAEAFF. CDR3 in DNA: TGTGCCAGCAGTTTGTTATATCTGGGGGATAACGCTGAAGCTTTCTTT.

This clonotype has a handful of counts. V is TRBV20-1 and J is TRBJ1-3; no firm D call. The CDR3 consists of 15 residues. V was shortened by 2 bases and J by 4 bases, with 15 bases between the two germline ends. Germline V gives CDR1 DFQATT, CDR2 SNEGSKA (reference sequence). As DNA, the CDR3 is TGCAGTGCTAGACGCGCTGGGTTGATAGGAAACACCATATATTTT. Its protein product is CSARRAGLIGNTIYF.

The V call is TRBV25-1, the J call TRBJ1-1; D gene uncertain. The CDR3 spans 14 residues. Germline CDR1 and CDR2: MGHDK and SYGVNS. The V end was cut by 7 bases, the J end by 7 bases, with 19 bases between. The CDR3 spells CASTLEAGINEAFF. CDR3 nucleotide sequence: TGTGCCAGCACCCTGGAGGCGGGGATAAATGAAGCTTTCTTT.